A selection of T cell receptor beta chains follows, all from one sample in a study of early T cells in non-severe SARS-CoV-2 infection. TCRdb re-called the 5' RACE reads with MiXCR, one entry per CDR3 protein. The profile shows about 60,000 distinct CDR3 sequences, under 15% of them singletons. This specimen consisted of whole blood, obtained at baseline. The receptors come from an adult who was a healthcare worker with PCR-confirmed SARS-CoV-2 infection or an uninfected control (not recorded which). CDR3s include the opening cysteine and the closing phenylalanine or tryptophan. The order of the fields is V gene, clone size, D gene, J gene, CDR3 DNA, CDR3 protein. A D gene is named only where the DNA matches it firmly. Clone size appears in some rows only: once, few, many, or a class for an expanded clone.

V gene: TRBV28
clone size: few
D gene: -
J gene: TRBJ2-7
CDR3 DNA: TGTGCCAGCAGCGGGACTCCCTCCACCTACGAGCAGTACTTC
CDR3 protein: CASSGTPSTYEQYF

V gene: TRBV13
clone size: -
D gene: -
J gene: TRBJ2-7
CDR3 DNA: TGTGCCAGCAGCTTATTTTCAGGGGATGAGCAGTACTTC
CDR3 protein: CASSLFSGDEQYF

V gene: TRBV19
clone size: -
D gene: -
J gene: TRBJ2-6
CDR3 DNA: TGTGCCAGTAGTCTAGGCAGCCCTGGGGCCAACGTCCTGACTTTC
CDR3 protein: CASSLGSPGANVLTF

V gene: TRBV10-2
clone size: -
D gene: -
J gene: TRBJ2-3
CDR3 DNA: TGCGCCAGCAGTGGGCCTGATCCCCGGGGTTTCGATACGCAGTATTTT
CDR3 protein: CASSGPDPRGFDTQYF

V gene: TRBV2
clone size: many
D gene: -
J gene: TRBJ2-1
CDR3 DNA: TGTGCCAGCAGTGGATATCGGAATGAGCAGTTCTTC
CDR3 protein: CASSGYRNEQFF

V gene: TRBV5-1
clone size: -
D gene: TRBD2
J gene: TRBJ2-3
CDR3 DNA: TGCGTCAGCGCCAGGGGACTAGCGGGAGGAATTCTCACAGATACGCAGTATTTT
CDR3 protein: CVSARGLAGGILTDTQYF

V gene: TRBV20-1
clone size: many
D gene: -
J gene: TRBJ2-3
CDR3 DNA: TGCAGTGCTAGGAAAGGGGACTTCTACACAGATACGCAGTATTTT
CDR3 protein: CSARKGDFYTDTQYF

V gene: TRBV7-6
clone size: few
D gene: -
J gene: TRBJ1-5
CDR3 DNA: TGTGCCAGCAGCTTAAATAACAGTCCCCAGCATTTT
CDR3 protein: CASSLNNSPQHF

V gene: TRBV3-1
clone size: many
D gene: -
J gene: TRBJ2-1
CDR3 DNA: TGTGCCAGCAGCCAGGTCTGGGACTCCTACAATGAGCAGTTCTTC
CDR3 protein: CASSQVWDSYNEQFF

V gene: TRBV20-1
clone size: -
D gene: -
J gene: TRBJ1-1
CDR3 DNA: TGCAGTGCTAGGGACAGTACCGTGAACACTGAAGCTTTCTTT
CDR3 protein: CSARDSTVNTEAFF

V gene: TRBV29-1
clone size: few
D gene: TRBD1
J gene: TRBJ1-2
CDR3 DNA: TGCAGCGTTGGGACTGGGACAGGGATCGGCTACACCTTC
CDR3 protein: CSVGTGTGIGYTF

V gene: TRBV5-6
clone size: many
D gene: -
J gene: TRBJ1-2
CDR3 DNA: TGTGCCAGCAGCCCGAGCGGGGAGGACGGCTACACCTTC
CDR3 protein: CASSPSGEDGYTF

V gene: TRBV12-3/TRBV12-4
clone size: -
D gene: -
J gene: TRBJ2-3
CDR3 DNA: TGTGCCAGCAAAGAAGATACGCAGTATTTT
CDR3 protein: CASKEDTQYF

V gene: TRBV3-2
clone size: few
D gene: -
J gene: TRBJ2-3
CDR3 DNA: TGTGCCAGCAGCCACGAGGGACTCCATACGCAGTATTTT
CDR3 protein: CASSHEGLHTQYF

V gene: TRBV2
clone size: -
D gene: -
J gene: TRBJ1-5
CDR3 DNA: TGTGCCAGCAGTCAAGAGGTCCACCAGCATTTT
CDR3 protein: CASSQEVHQHF

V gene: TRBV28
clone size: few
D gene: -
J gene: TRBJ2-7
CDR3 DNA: TGTGCCAGCAGTTTACCAACAGGGGGGGTGTCCTACGAGCAGTACTTC
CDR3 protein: CASSLPTGGVSYEQYF

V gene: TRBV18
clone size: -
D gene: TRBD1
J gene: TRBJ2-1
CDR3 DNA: TGTGCCAGCTCACCGTCCCGGGACAGGGAACGGCAGTTCTTC
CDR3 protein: CASSPSRDRERQFF

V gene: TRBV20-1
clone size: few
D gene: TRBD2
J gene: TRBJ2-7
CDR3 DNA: TGCAGTAAAGGGGCCCTAGCGGGGGCCTCCTACGAGCAGTACTTC
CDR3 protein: CSKGALAGASYEQYF

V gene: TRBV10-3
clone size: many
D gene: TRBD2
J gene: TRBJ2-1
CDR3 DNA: TGTGCCATCAGGACTAGCGGGGGACGTTACAATGAGCAGTTCTTC
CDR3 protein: CAIRTSGGRYNEQFF

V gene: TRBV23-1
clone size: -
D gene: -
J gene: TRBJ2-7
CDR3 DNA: TGCGCCAGCAGTCAATCGAAAATCGGCGGATACGAGCAGTACTTC
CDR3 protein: CASSQSKIGGYEQYF

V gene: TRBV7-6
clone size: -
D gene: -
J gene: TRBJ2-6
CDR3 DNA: TGTGCCAGCAGCTTACCCAGACCCGGAAGCTCTGGGACCAACGTCCTGACTTTC
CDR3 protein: CASSLPRPGSSGTNVLTF

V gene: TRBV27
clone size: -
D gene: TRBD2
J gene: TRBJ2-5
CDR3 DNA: TGTGCCAGCAGTTTATCCCTCCGCGGGAGGGACCAAGAGACCCAGTACTTC
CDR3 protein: CASSLSLRGRDQETQYF

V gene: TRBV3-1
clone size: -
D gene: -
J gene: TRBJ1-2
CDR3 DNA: TGTGCCAGCAGCCAGGGGGCGCGAGGCTACACCTTC
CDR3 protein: CASSQGARGYTF

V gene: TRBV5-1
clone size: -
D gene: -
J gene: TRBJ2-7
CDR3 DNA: TGCGCCAGCAGTCTAGGACAGTACGAGCAGTACTTC
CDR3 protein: CASSLGQYEQYF

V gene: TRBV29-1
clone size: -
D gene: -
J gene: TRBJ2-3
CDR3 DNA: TGCAGCGTTGAAGGGAGGGGGAGCGAACCCCGAGATACGCAGTATTTT
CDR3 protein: CSVEGRGSEPRDTQYF

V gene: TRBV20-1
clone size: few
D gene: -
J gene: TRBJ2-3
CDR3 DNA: TGCAGTGCTCCGGACCGCACAGATACGCAGTATTTT
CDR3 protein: CSAPDRTDTQYF